Below are 17 T cell receptor beta chains sequenced from a single sample in a study of blood T cells in healthy people across ages. PCR was performed a second time for 7 to 11 cycles using a sample-barcoded 5' primer and a J-beta primer mix. TCRdb called the 5' RACE reads again in MiXCR, with one record for every CDR3 protein. The table shows roughly 730,000 distinct CDR3 sequences, with roughly 50% occurring only once. Sample: blood. The origin of the receptors is a man aged 40-49 years in good health.

This clonotype has more than one count but fewer than ten. The chain combines TRBV28 with TRBJ2-1; 10 bases are shared with TRBD2. The CDR3 spans 17 residues. CDR1 MDHEN and CDR2 SYDVKM come from the germline V gene. J gave up 8 bases and V 7 bases, and 17 bases lay outside the gene matches. The CDR3 DNA sequence: TGTGCCAGCATCAAACAGTGGGCTAGCGGGAGTCTTCATGAGCAGTTCTTC. Protein sequence: CASIKQWASGSLHEQFF. Full variable domain (remainder filled in from reference TRBV28 and TRBJ2-1): DVKVTQSSRYLVKRTGEKVFLECVQDMDHENMFWYRQDPGLGLRLIYFSYDVKMKEKGDIPEGYSVSREKKERFSLILESASTNQTSMYLCASIKQWASGSLHEQFFGPGTRLTVL.

As regards this clonotype: The junction and the germline gene differ at one end; a read error may be behind it. This chain connects TRBV6-2 or TRBV6-3 to TRBJ1-1; the D is unclear. CDR3 length equals 16 residues. The V gene's germline CDR1 is MNHEY and CDR2 SVGEGT. CDR3 nucleotide sequence: TGTGCCAGCAGATACTCGGGAGGGATTGGGAACACTGAAGCTTTCTTT. This sequence encodes CASRYSGGIGNTEAFF.

The chain links TRBV6-5 to TRBJ2-7, with 7 positions matching TRBD1. The CDR3 contains 13 residues. The V gene's germline CDR1 is MNHEY and CDR2 SVGAGI. The junction had 4 bases not matched to a gene; V was cut back by 8 bases and J by 0 bases. The CDR3 sequence: CASGQAPSYEQYF. DNA of the CDR3: TGTGCCAGCGGACAGGCCCCCTCCTACGAGCAGTACTTC.

This clonotype was seen once. V gene TRBV18 combines with J gene TRBJ2-1; tentative D call: TRBD2 (7 bases). Trimming pared 5 bases from V and 4 bases from J, leaving 12 bases between. This CDR3 is built from 14 residues. Germline V gene lookup returns CDR1 KGHSH and CDR2 LQKENI. This chain's CDR3 is CASSGGAGYNEQFF. The CDR3 coding sequence is TGTGCCAGCTCAGGGGGGGCCGGTTACAATGAGCAGTTCTTC.

The rearrangement joins TRBV29-1 to TRBJ1-6; D not resolved. Germline lookup yields CDR1 SQVTM and CDR2 ANQGSEA. V dropped 5 bases and J dropped 6 bases, with 11 bases sitting between them. The CDR3 extends over 13 amino acids. CDR3 amino acids: CSVTDGGNSPLHF. In nucleotides, the CDR3 is TGCAGCGTTACGGACGGTGGTAATTCACCCCTCCACTTT.

This chain links TRBV14 with TRBJ2-5, with D possibly matching TRBD1 (5 bases). Germline loops: CDR1 SGHDN, CDR2 FVKESK. This CDR3 is built from 13 residues. V lost 8 bases and J lost 7, with 17 bases in between. CDR3 DNA sequence: TGTGCCAGCCGACAGACCCGATCTGGGACCCAGTACTTC. This gives the protein CASRQTRSGTQYF.

Only a few counts were recorded for this clonotype. The chain employs TRBV12-5 and TRBJ1-2; TRBD1 aligns across 10 bases. The ends lost 9 bases at V and 5 bases at J; junction bases unmatched: 6. This CDR3 has 13 residues. Germline V gives CDR1 LGHNT, CDR2 FRNRAP. The CDR3 sequence: CASTGTGEYGYTF. The CDR3 bases are TGTGCTAGCACCGGGACAGGGGAGTATGGCTACACCTTC.

This clonotype appeared a few times. The genes are TRBV29-1 and TRBJ2-6; D is possibly TRBD1 (6 bases). V was trimmed by 7 bases and J by 4 bases, leaving 17 bases between them. Germline V gene lookup returns CDR1 SQVTM and CDR2 ANQGSEA. The CDR3 spans 15 residues. The CDR3 region is CSAKNRVGGANVLTF. The CDR3 DNA reads as TGCAGCGCGAAAAACAGGGTGGGGGGGGCCAACGTCCTGACTTTC.

V usage is TRBV4-3 and J usage is TRBJ2-4; 9 nucleotides match TRBD1. The closer fit of TRBJ2-7 to the DNA end suggests the J call may be wrong. The CDR3 spans 17 residues. Looked up from germline, CDR1 is LGHNA and CDR2 is YSLEER. CDR3 in DNA: TGCGCCAGCAGCCAAGATCTCCCTCGAACAGGGGGCGTCGAGCAGTACTTC. As protein: CASSQDLPRTGGVEQYF.

The V and J genes are TRBV7-9 and TRBJ1-5; D may be TRBD1 (6 bases). The CDR3 runs 16 residues. Trimming took off 2 bases at V and 2 bases at J, with 13 bases between the two ends. In germline, CDR1 is SEHNR, CDR2 FQNEAQ (reference sequence). DNA of the CDR3: TGTGCCAGCAGCTTATCCGGGGGCCTGGGCAATCAGCCCCAGCATTTT. This codes for CASSLSGGLGNQPQHF.

This chain uses TRBV15 with TRBJ2-5, with D unclear. Germline V lookup: CDR1 LNHNV, CDR2 YYDKDF (reference sequence). This CDR3 has 14 residues. V lost 5 bases, J lost 2 bases, and 12 bases lay in between. CDR3 sequence (DNA): TGTGCCACCAGCGGTACCTCGGGTCAAGAGACCCAGTACTTC. Encoded protein: CATSGTSGQETQYF.

The chain combines TRBV7-2 with TRBJ2-3, with 7 bases fitting TRBD2. CDR1 and CDR2 (germline): SGHTA, FQGNSA. V dropped 5 bases and J dropped 2; count of bases not matched to a gene: 4. This CDR3 has 14 residues. CDR3 in amino acids: CASSTSGTTDTQYF. In nucleotides, the CDR3 is TGTGCCAGCAGCACCAGCGGGACCACAGATACGCAGTATTTT.

The chain couples TRBV7-2 to TRBJ1-1; D possibly corresponds to TRBD1 (5 bases). V gave up 5 bases and J gave up 5 bases, with 18 bases separating them. From germline, CDR1 is SGHTA and CDR2 FQGNSA. This CDR3 is built from 15 residues. CDR3 loop: CASSPLPPGQTEAFF. The CDR3 DNA is TGTGCCAGCAGCCCTCTCCCTCCAGGGCAGACTGAAGCTTTCTTT.

In the case of this clonotype: An end of the junction does not agree with germline; a read error may underlie this. This chain uses TRBV20-1 with TRBJ2-1, with D hard to call. Germline loops: CDR1 DFQATT, CDR2 SNEGSKA (reference sequence). The CDR3 spans 12 residues. The CDR3 region is CSARDQIGGLYF. The CDR3 bases are TGCAGTGCTAGAGATCAAATAGGCGGTCTGTACTTC.

The V gene is TRBV10-3, the J gene TRBJ1-2; D is unclear. Germline loops: CDR1 ENHRY, CDR2 SYGVKD. This CDR3 has 14 residues. V lost 7 bases and J lost 0, with 12 bases in between. The CDR3 reads CAIKLEGPNYGYTF. CDR3 bases: TGTGCCATCAAGTTAGAGGGCCCTAACTATGGCTACACCTTC.

Of note for this clonotype: One base away lies a much larger clone, so this may be a sequencing read error. V is TRBV29-1 and J is TRBJ2-5; 8 nucleotides align to TRBD1. CDR1 is SQVTM and CDR2 is ANQGSEA in the germline V gene. The CDR3 contains 14 residues. The ends lost 0 bases at V and 11 bases at J; junction bases unmatched: 11. The CDR3 region is CSVEDRGRANEQYF. CDR3 coding DNA: TGCAGCGTTGAAGACAGGGGGCGGGCCAATGAGCAGTACTTC. The complete variable domain, with remaining parts taken from reference TRBV29-1 and TRBJ2-5, reads SAVISQKPSRDICQRGTSLTIQCQVDSQVTMMFWYRQQPGQSLTLIATANQGSEATYESGFVIDKFPISRPNLTFSTLTVSNMSPEDSSIYLCSVEDRGRANEQYFGPGTRLLVL.

This clonotype was seen more than once but under ten times. V gene TRBV5-1 combines with J gene TRBJ2-1; TRBD2 matches 11 bases. The CDR3 is made up of 14 amino acids. Germline lookup yields CDR1 SGHRS and CDR2 YFSETQ. V lost 5 bases to trimming and J lost 5 bases; unmatched junction nucleotides: 3. The CDR3 DNA follows: TGCGCCAGCAGACTGACTAGCGGGAACAATGAGCAGTTCTTC. Residues: CASRLTSGNNEQFF.